This T cell receptor (beta chain) was obtained from a study of shared clonotypes between healthy human individuals. Overall study results and limits: Sharing across four donors was highest in naive CD4 (approximately 5%) and lowest in memory CD8 (roughly 0.4%). Depth was large, yet rarefaction showed that sorted-subset sequencing was incomplete.

Generated by immunoSEQ multiplex PCR, the TCRdb table keeps only in-frame clones and is missing some. The data hold some 2 million clones, with about 95% observed a single time. In the case of this clone: The antigen remains undetermined.

Naive CD8 cells lacked CD45RO and underwent positive selection for CCR7, leaving out terminally differentiated effector memory CD45RA+ cells. CDR1 and CDR2 from the germline V gene are SGHVS and FNYEAQ. V was trimmed by 0 bases and J by 2 bases, leaving 15 bases between them. The CDR3 sequence is 17 residues long. The chain employs TRBV7-6 and TRBJ2-3; D is undetermined. The TCR originated in a man aged 18-30 years in good health. Sequencing used naive CD8+ T cells sorted from blood. CDR3 protein: CASSLAQDPESTDTQYF. For the CDR3, the DNA is TGTGCCAGCAGCTTAGCGCAAGACCCGGAGTCCACAGATACGCAGTATTTT.